The 20 T cell receptor beta chains listed next were all sequenced from one sample in a study of blood T cell repertoires in COVID-19. Measured with immunoSEQ multiplex PCR; TCRdb has only the in-frame clones, and not every one. The table lists some 260,000 clones, about 80% of them singletons. The sample consisted of PBMCs or T cells enriched from blood (not recorded which). These receptors came from a man younger than 45 with acute COVID-19.

This clone was seen once. The chain joins TRBV27 to TRBJ2-7; possible D gene TRBD2, 6 bases. Trimming pared 11 bases from V and 0 bases from J, leaving 14 bases between. Germline assignment: CDR1 MNHEY and CDR2 SMNVEV (reference sequence). The CDR3 has 13 residues. Written as DNA, the CDR3 is TGTGCCCCCTGGAGGGTGAGCTCCTACGAGCAGTACGTC. Translation: CAPWRVSSYEQYV.

In this sample, this clone turned up once. The gene calls are TRBV28 and TRBJ1-3; 7 bases match TRBD1. V was clipped by 5 bases and J by 5 bases; unmatched bases: 9. Per germline, CDR1 MDHEN and CDR2 SYDVKM. The CDR3 spans 15 residues. The chain's CDR3 is CASSETGSSRNTIYF. Written as DNA, the CDR3 is TGTGCCAGCAGTGAGACAGGGTCAAGTAGAAACACCATATATTTT.

V is TRBV5-6 and J is TRBJ2-1; TRBD2 matches 9 bases. The CDR3 is 15 amino acids. Germline V CDR1 and CDR2: SGHDT, YYEEEE. With 5 bases clipped from V and 9 bases from J, the junction kept 12 bases outside the gene matches. In DNA, the CDR3 is TGTGCCAGCAGACCAGCGGGAGGATTGATAGGTGAGCAGTTCTTC. This gives the protein CASRPAGGLIGEQFF.

This chain uses TRBV19 with TRBJ2-3; 7 bases match TRBD2. Germline V gives CDR1 LNHDA, CDR2 SQIVND (reference sequence). This CDR3 region has 16 residues. V shed 5 bases and J 0 bases; nucleotides not matched to a gene: 8. The CDR3 region is CASSSVGGLSTDTQYF. The DNA for the CDR3 is TGTGCCAGTAGTTCCGTGGGAGGGCTTAGCACAGATACGCAGTATTTT.

In nucleotides, the CDR3 is TGCGCCAGCAGCCCTTCGGTCCGAGACACTGAAGCTTTCTTT. Its translation: CASSPSVRDTEAFF. V usage is TRBV5-1 and J usage is TRBJ1-1; D unclear. The length of the CDR3 is 14 residues. Germline lookup yields CDR1 SGHRS and CDR2 YFSETQ. V was pared by 4 bases and J by 3 bases, with 13 bases between.

The chain is built from TRBV27 and TRBJ1-2, with 10 bases identical to TRBD1. V trimming: 6 bases; J trimming: 2 bases; junction bases outside the gene matches: 6. In germline, CDR1 is MNHEY, CDR2 SMNVEV (reference sequence). There are 15 residues in the CDR3. This CDR3 reads CASRAGTGVNYGYTF. Written as DNA, the CDR3 is TGTGCCAGCAGAGCCGGGACAGGGGTGAACTATGGCTACACCTTC.

For this clone: The germline gene is not matched at one end of the junction; a read error may be the cause. In DNA, the CDR3 is TGTGCCAGCAGCTTGGACGGTTCCTACAATGAGCAGTTCTTC. This sequence encodes CASSLDGSYNEQFF. The chain recombines TRBV5-1 with TRBJ2-1; D gene ambiguous. The CDR3 covers 14 residues. Per germline, CDR1 SGHRS and CDR2 YFSETQ. The variable domain in full, with the rest retrieved from reference TRBV5-1 and TRBJ2-1, is KAGVTQTPRYLIKTRGQQVTLSCSPISGHRSVSWYQQTPGQGLQFLFEYFSETQRNKGNFPGRFSGRQFSNSRSEMNVSTLELGDSALYLCASSLDGSYNEQFFGPGTRLTVL.

V and J are TRBV30 and TRBJ2-5; 12 bases fit TRBD2. Germline values: CDR1 GTSNPN, CDR2 SVGIG (reference sequence). V dropped 1 base and J dropped 5; count of bases not matched to a gene: 5. This CDR3 spans 15 amino acids. CDR3 in amino acids: CAWSGLAGGLETQYF. In DNA, the CDR3 is TGTGCCTGGAGTGGGCTAGCGGGAGGGCTCGAGACCCAGTACTTC.

The CDR3 loop is CASSPGQAPYEQYV. In DNA form, the CDR3 reads TGTGCCAGCAGCCCGGGACAGGCACCCTACGAGCAGTACGTC. This sequence joins TRBV5-1 and TRBJ2-7; 8 bases match TRBD1. In germline, CDR1 is SGHRS, CDR2 YFSETQ. The CDR3 consists of 14 residues.

The chain recombines TRBV29-1 with TRBJ2-5, with D possibly matching TRBD1 (6 bases). Trimming removed 6 bases from V and 3 bases from J, with 11 bases in between. The CDR3 is made up of 12 amino acids. The germline CDR1 and CDR2 sequences are SQVTM and ANQGSEA. The CDR3 here is CSVGQKEETQYF. Written as DNA, the CDR3 is TGCAGCGTAGGACAGAAAGAAGAGACCCAGTACTTC.

The chain couples TRBV9 to TRBJ2-1; a weak D match, TRBD1 (6 bases). The germline gives CDR1 SGDLS, CDR2 YYNGEE. CDR3 size: 14 residues. Trimming took 1 base from V and 9 from J, leaving 14 bases between them. CDR3 protein: CASSVTGMVGEQFF. CDR3 sequence (DNA): TGTGCCAGCAGCGTAACAGGGATGGTAGGTGAGCAGTTCTTC.

The genes are TRBV3-1 (or the pseudogene TRBV3-2) and TRBJ2-1; 8 nucleotides match TRBD2. Trimming at V came to 2 bases and at J to 7 bases, leaving 7 bases not matched to a gene. The CDR3 has 15 residues. The germline gives CDR1 LGHDT, CDR2 YNNKEL (reference sequence). The CDR3 protein is CASSQIRGGANEQFF. CDR3 DNA sequence: TGTGCCAGCAGCCAAATCCGGGGGGGCGCAAATGAGCAGTTCTTC.

The chain uses TRBV29-1 and TRBJ1-1, with TRBD1 identical over 11 bases. J gave up 3 bases and V 2 bases, and 5 bases lay outside the gene matches. The CDR3 sequence is 15 residues long. The germline V gene has CDR1 SQVTM and CDR2 ANQGSEA. CDR3 coding DNA: TGCAGCGTTGAACCAGGACAGGGGGCTTACACTGAAGCTTTCTTT. It codes for CSVEPGQGAYTEAFF.

The V gene is TRBV19, the J gene TRBJ1-2, with D possibly TRBD1 on 5 matching bases. V dropped 6 bases and J dropped 1 base, with 9 bases sitting between them. Germline assignment: CDR1 LNHDA and CDR2 SQIVND (reference sequence). There are 13 residues in the CDR3. This CDR3 reads CASRGLNNYGYTF. The CDR3 region has the DNA TGTGCCAGTAGGGGGCTGAATAACTATGGCTACACCTTC. The entire variable domain, with the rest obtained from reference TRBV19 and TRBJ1-2, is as follows: DGGITQSPKYLFRKEGQNVTLSCEQNLNHDAMYWYRQDPGQGLRLIYYSQIVNDFQKGDIAEGYSVSREKKESFPLTVTSAQKNPTAFYLCASRGLNNYGYTFGSGTRLTVV.

This chain uses TRBV6-5 with TRBJ2-4; 8 positions match TRBD1. CDR1 and CDR2 from the germline V gene are MNHEY and SVGAGI. Trimming removed 10 bases from V and 5 bases from J; junction bases left unmatched: 7. CDR3 length: 13 amino acids. The CDR3 protein is CATEQGVENIQYF. In nucleotides, the CDR3 is TGTGCCACCGAACAGGGGGTCGAAAACATTCAGTACTTC.

V is TRBV5-5 and J is TRBJ1-2, with D unclear. Germline assignment: CDR1 SGHKS and CDR2 YYEKEE (reference sequence). The length of the CDR3 is 12 residues. The V end was cut by 1 base, the J end by 10 bases, with 11 bases between. The CDR3 coding sequence is TGTGCCAGCAGCTTGTTTCACACCCACTACACCTTC. This encodes CASSLFHTHYTF. The entire variable domain, with the rest obtained from reference TRBV5-5 and TRBJ1-2, is as follows: DAGVTQSPTHLIKTRGQQVTLRCSPISGHKSVSWYQQVLGQGPQFIFQYYEKEERGRGNFPDRFSARQFPNYSSELNVNALLLGDSALYLCASSLFHTHYTFGSGTRLTVV.

J is TRBJ1-5 and V is TRBV6-5, with a possible D match to TRBD1 (5 bases). Germline V lookup: CDR1 MNHEY, CDR2 SVGAGI. V shed 6 bases and J shed 4 bases, with 16 bases lying between them. CDR3 size: 15 residues. The CDR3 sequence: CASSRRGGDNQPQHF. DNA of the CDR3: TGTGCCAGCAGCCGGAGGGGAGGGGATAATCAGCCCCAGCATTTT.

The genes are TRBV2 and TRBJ1-5, with TRBD1 identical over 9 bases. V dropped 2 bases and J dropped 4; count of bases not matched to a gene: 3. Per germline, CDR1 SNHLY and CDR2 FYNNEI. There are 15 residues in the CDR3. In DNA form, the CDR3 reads TGTGCCAGCAGTGAAATCGGGACAGGGAATCAGCCCCAGCATTTT. Its translation: CASSEIGTGNQPQHF. Looking up the rest from reference TRBV2 and TRBJ1-5 gives the full variable domain: EPEVTQTPSHQVTQMGQEVILRCVPISNHLYFYWYRQILGQKVEFLVSFYNNEISEKSEIFDDQFSVERPDGSNFTLKIRSTKLEDSAMYFCASSEIGTGNQPQHFGDGTRLSIL.

This clone has just one count. The genes are TRBV28 and TRBJ2-7; the D gene is possibly TRBD1 (6 bases). There are 14 residues in the CDR3. Deletions cut 6 bases from V and 7 bases from J, with 19 bases between. Germline V lookup: CDR1 MDHEN, CDR2 SYDVKM. CDR3 residues: CASRLPPHTGEQYV. CDR3 sequence (DNA): TGTGCCAGCAGGTTACCCCCCCACACAGGGGAGCAGTACGTC.

The J gene is TRBJ1-1, the V gene TRBV10-3; maybe TRBD1 (6 bases). Germline loops: CDR1 ENHRY, CDR2 SYGVKD. V was trimmed by 4 bases and J by 0 bases, leaving 6 bases between them. This CDR3 has 13 amino acids. CDR3 nucleotide sequence: TGTGCCATCAGTGCAGGGGTGAACACTGAAGCTTTCTTT. Translated: CAISAGVNTEAFF.